What follows describes a single TCR beta chain. What it binds is unknown. The data are from a study of T cell repertoires in cytomegalovirus infection. Study as a whole: Public TCR beta signatures indicated both CMV infection and matching HLA type. Study outcomes and limitations: Cumulative frequency of public TCR beta families picked out carriers of CMV plus the relevant HLA. CMV-specific TCR beta clonotypes restricted by HLA-C were the ones dominating the ex vivo response.

The CDR3 contains 15 residues. The V gene lost 6 bases and the J gene lost 3 bases, with 14 bases spanning the gap. Germline CDR1 is MNHEY and CDR2 is SMNVEV (reference sequence). TCRdb reanalysed the reads using MiXCR and keeps one entry per CDR3 protein. The data contain approximately 250,000 distinct CDR3 sequences, 9% to 15% of them singletons. The sequencing input was PBMCs. V usage is TRBV27 and J usage is TRBJ2-2; D unclear. This TCR derives from a human donor in good health (CMV status not recorded). Some clones in this sample may be carry-over from other donors' samples. CDR3 residues: CASSPRRGDTGELFF. The CDR3 DNA is TGTGCCAGCAGCCCCAGGCGAGGCGACACCGGGGAGCTGTTTTTT.